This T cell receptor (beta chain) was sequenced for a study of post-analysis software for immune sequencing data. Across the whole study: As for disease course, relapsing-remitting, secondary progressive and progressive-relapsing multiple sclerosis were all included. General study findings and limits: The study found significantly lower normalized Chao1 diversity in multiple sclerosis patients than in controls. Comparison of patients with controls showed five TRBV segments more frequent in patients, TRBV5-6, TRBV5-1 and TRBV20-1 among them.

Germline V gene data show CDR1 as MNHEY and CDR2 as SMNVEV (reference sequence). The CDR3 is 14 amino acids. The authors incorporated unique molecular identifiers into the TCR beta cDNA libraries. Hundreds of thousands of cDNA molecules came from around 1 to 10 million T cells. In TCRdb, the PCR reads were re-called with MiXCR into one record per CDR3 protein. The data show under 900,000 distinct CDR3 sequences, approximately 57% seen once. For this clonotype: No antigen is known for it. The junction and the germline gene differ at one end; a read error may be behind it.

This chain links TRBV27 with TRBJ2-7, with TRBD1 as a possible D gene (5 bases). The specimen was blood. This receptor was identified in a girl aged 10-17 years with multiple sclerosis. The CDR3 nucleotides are TGCGCCAGCAGTTTTTCTCTACACAGGTACGAGCAGTACTTC. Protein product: CASSFSLHRYEQYF.